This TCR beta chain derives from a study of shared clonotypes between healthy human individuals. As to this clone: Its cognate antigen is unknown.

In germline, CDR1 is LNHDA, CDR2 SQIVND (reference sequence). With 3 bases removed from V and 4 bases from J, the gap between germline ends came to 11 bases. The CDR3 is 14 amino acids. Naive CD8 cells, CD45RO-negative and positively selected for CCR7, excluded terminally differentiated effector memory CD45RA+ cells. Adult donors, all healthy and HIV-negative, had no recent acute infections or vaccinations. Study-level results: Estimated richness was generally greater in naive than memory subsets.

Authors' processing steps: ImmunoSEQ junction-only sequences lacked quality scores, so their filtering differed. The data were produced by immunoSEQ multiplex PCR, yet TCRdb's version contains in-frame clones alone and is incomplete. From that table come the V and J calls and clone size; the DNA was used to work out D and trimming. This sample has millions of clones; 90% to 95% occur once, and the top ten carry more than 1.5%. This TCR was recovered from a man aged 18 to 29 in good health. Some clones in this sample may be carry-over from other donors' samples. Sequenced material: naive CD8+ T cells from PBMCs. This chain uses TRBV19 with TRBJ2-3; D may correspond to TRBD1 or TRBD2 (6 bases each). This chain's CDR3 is CASSMRGAADTQYF. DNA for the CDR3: TGTGCCAGTAGTATGAGGGGGGCTGCAGATACGCAGTATTTT.